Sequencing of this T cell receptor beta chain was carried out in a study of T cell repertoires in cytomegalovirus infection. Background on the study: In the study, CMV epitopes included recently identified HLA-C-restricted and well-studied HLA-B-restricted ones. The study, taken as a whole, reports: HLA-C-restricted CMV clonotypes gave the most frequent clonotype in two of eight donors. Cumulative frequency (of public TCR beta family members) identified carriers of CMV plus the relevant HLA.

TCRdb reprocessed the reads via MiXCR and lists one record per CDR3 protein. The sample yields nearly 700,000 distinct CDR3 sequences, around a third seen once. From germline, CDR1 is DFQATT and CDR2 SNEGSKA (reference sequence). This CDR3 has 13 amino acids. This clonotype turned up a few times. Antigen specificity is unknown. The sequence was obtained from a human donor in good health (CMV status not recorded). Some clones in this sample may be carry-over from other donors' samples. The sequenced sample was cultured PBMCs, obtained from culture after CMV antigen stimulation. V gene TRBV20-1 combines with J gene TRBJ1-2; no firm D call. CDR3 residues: CTCQQVRDGGYTF. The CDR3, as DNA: TGCACATGCCAACAAGTTAGGGATGGTGGCTACACCTTC.